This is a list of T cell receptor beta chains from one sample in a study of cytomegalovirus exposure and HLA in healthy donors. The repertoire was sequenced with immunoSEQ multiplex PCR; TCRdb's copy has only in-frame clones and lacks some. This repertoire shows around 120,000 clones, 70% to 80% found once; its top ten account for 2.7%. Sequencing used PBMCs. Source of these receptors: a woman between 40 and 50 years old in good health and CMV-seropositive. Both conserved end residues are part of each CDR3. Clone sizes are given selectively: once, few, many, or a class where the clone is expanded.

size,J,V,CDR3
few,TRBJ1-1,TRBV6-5,CASREGLGTEAFF
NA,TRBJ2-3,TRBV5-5,CASSWGDRGPHTDTQYF
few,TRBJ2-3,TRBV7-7,CAGTGVARLVDTQYF
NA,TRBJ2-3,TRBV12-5,CASAQGLAVTDTQYF
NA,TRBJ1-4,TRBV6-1,CASSTGGVDEKLFF
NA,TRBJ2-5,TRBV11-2,CASSSLAGGPETQYF
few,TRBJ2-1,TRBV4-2,CASSQGTGGNPYYNEQFF
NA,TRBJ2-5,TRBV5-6,CASSNAQGEETQYF
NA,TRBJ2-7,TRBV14,CASRRTGRYEQYF
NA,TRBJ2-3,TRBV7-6,CASSYTSGAQYF
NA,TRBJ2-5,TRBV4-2,CASSQKDSSGGFQETQYF
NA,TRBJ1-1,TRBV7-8,CASSLAVRTNTEAFF
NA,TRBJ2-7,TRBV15,CATSREQGTTYEQYF
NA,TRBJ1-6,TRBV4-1,CASSQDWDRVSPLHF
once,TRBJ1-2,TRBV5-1,CASSRQGGEWQAGYTF
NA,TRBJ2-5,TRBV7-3,CASSDTGSETQYF
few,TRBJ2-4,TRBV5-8,CASSPGGDIQYF
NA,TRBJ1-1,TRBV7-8,CASSLRRSLNTEAFF
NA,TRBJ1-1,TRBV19,CASTRRVGTGGFSTEAFF
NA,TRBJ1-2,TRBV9,CASSVAGLDGYTF
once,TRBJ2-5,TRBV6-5,CASSYQFQETQYF
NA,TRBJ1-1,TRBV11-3,CASSWGTDTEAFF
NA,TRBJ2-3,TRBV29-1,CSVDRAGTDTQYF